This entry concerns a single T cell receptor beta chain. Its antigen is still unknown. The record originates from a study of beta chain features in type 1 diabetes. At the level of the study: Researchers looked at roughly 110 million sorted cells across all samples.

Germline V lookup: CDR1 SGHTA, CDR2 FQGNSA. V lost 1 base and J 7 bases, leaving 14 bases between the germline ends. The CDR3 runs 15 residues. Regarding the study as a whole: A potential influence of HLA type upon TCRB rearrangement remained unresolved herein. The study found moderately but significantly shorter TCRB CDR3s in all four CD4+ subsets of Type 1 diabetes patients.

The entirety of the isolated RNA underwent reverse transcription, so expressed TCRB transcripts were sequenced. Regulatory, naive and central memory T cell samples averaged about 3.5 million reads. TCRdb keeps only in-frame clones here, not all; method: immunoSEQ multiplex PCR. The table has about 660,000 clones, over 12% seen once. What was sequenced was naive CD4+ T cells from blood. The receptor was derived from a man aged 18 to 35 with type 1 diabetes. The chain is built from TRBV7-2 and TRBJ1-5, with D perhaps matching TRBD1 (6 bases). The chain's CDR3 is CASSLGLTGNQPQHF. The CDR3 coding sequence is TGTGCCAGCAGCTTAGGGCTTACAGGGAACCAGCCCCAGCATTTT.